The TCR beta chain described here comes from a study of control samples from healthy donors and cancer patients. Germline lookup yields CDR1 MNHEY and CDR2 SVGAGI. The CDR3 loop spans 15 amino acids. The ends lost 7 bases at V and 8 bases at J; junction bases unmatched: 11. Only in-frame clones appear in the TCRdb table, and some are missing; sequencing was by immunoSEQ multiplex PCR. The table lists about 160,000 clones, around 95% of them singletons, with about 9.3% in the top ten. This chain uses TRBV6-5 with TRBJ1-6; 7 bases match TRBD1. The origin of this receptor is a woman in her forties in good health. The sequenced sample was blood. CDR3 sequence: CASTLNWTGDSPLHF. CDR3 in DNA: TGTGCCAGCACCCTCAATTGGACAGGCGATTCACCCCTCCACTTT.